One and the same sample provided the 18 T cell receptor beta chains below, sequenced in a study of T cells in women clearing cervical HPV infection (dated by TCRdb to between 2017 and 2018). Libraries came from the immunoSEQ multiplex PCR assay. Held by TCRdb, this immuneACCESS table contains in-frame sequences only and omits some clones. Under half of the omission traces to an unresolved V gene where checked; the cause of the rest is unknown. In this sample's table one finds around 39,000 clones. The top ten clones comprise just under 6.5% of the sample. The sample taken for sequencing was blood buffy coat. The origin of the receptors is a woman aged 18 to 75 with a cervical HPV16 infection that either progressed to CIN3+ or cleared (not recorded which).

Details on this clone: The read ends 3 residues early relative to the CDR3; the germline J gene fills the gap. The chain has TRBV12-3 or TRBV12-4 and TRBJ2-2; 11 nucleotides match TRBD1. This CDR3 region has 16 residues. The J segment lost 6 bases and the V segment lost 1 base, leaving 4 bases of the junction unmatched. CDR3 in amino acids: CASSLVGTGGSGELFF. CDR3 DNA (partial): TGTGCCAGCAGTTTAGTGGGGACAGGGGGATCCGGGGAG.

As concerns this clone: The read ends 3 residues shy of where the CDR3 ends; the end is completed using the germline J gene. V gene TRBV29-1 combines with J gene TRBJ1-4; possible D gene TRBD1, 6 bases. Germline assignment: CDR1 SQVTM and CDR2 ANQGSEA. CDR3 length: 12 residues. V lost 6 bases and J lost 7, with 12 bases in between. CDR3 loop: CSVATGAEKLFF. CDR3 bases read: TGCAGCGTCGCGACAGGAGCTGAAAAA.

With regard to this clone: The sequence runs out 3 residues before the end of the CDR3; the remainder is reconstructed from the germline J gene. The chain recombines TRBV11-2 with TRBJ2-7; D ambiguous. There are 14 residues in the CDR3. Germline V gene data show CDR1 as SGHAT and CDR2 as FQNNGV. V lost 1 base, J lost 2 bases, and 9 bases lay in between. The part of the CDR3 DNA that was read is TGTGCCAGCAGCTTAGGAGGCGGAACCTACGAG. It translates to CASSLGGGTYE. From start to end, the CDR3 is CASSLGGGTYEQYF. The full variable domain, its missing parts supplied by reference TRBV11-2 and TRBJ2-7, is EAGVAQSPRYKIIEKRQSVAFWCNPISGHATLYWYQQILGQGPKLLIQFQNNGVVDDSQLPKDRFSAERLKGVDSTLKIQPAKLEDSAVYLCASSLGGGTYEQYFGPGTRLTVT.

Notes on this clone: The read terminates 3 residues ahead of where the CDR3 ends, so the germline J gene completes it. J is TRBJ2-1 and V is TRBV18; TRBD2 aligns across 7 bases. CDR1 is KGHSH, CDR2 LQKENI, per germline. Trimming removed 4 bases from V and 6 bases from J; junction bases left unmatched: 9. The CDR3 extends over 15 amino acids. The CDR3 is CASSLTSDVGNEQFF. The DNA read from the CDR3 is TGTGCCAGCTCACTCACTAGCGATGTGGGCAATGAG. The whole variable domain, remainder taken from reference TRBV18 and TRBJ2-1, is NAGVMQNPRHLVRRRGQEARLRCSPMKGHSHVYWYRQLPEEGLKFMVYLQKENIIDESGMPKERFSAEFPKEGPSILRIQQVVRGDSAAYFCASSLTSDVGNEQFFGPGTRLTVL.

About this clone itself: Read sequence stops 3 residues before the CDR3 end, and the germline J gene provides the missing end. This chain uses TRBV18 with TRBJ2-5; 8 nucleotides line up with TRBD1. With 3 bases clipped from V and 3 bases from J, the junction kept 3 bases outside the gene matches. This CDR3 has 14 amino acids. The germline V gene encodes CDR1 KGHSH and CDR2 LQKENI. The CDR3: CASSPRGQEETQYF. The sequenced CDR3 bases are TGTGCCAGCTCACCTAGGGGACAGGAAGAGACC.

To note about this clone: The sequenced fragment ends 3 residues before the CDR3 boundary, so the rest is inferred from the germline J gene. The chain is built from TRBV7-8 and TRBJ2-1, with TRBD2 as a possible D gene (5 bases). Trimming took 4 bases from V and 8 from J, leaving 27 bases between them. CDR3 size: 18 residues. CDR1 is SGHVS, CDR2 FQNEAQ, per germline. CDR3 residues: CASSSTLLAATTRHEQFF. CDR3 DNA, as far as it was read: TGTGCCAGCAGCTCCACCCTCCTAGCTGCGACTACTAGGCATGAG.

The CDR3 reads CASSLGTGDSPLFF. The CDR3 bases that were read are TGCGCCAGCAGCCTTGGGACAGGGGACTCACCG. The chain joins TRBV5-1 to TRBJ2-2; 10 bases agree with TRBD1. The read is 3 residues too short to cover the CDR3 end, so that end is filled in from the germline J gene. The CDR3 is 14 residues long. CDR1 is SGHRS and CDR2 is YFSETQ in the germline V gene.

A remark on this clone: The CDR3 goes on 3 residues after the read ends, and that part is filled in from the germline J gene. The rearrangement joins TRBV19 to TRBJ2-2, with D tentatively TRBD1 (6 bases). The V gene lost 6 bases and the J gene lost 3 bases, with 14 bases spanning the gap. This CDR3 has 15 residues. Germline V gene data show CDR1 as LNHDA and CDR2 as SQIVND (reference sequence). Here the CDR3 reads CASREQGRDTGELFF. CDR3 DNA, as far as it was read: TGTGCCAGTAGAGAACAGGGTCGGGACACCGGGGAG.

As concerns this clone: Sequencing ends 3 residues short of the CDR3 end; the germline J gene provides the rest. The rearrangement links TRBV28 to TRBJ1-5, with no clear D. Germline loops: CDR1 MDHEN, CDR2 SYDVKM. Trimming removed 5 bases at V and 6 bases at J, with 14 bases between. The CDR3 is 14 amino acids. CDR3 region: CASSPRGGGQPQHF. The sequenced part of the CDR3 DNA is TGTGCCAGCAGTCCGCGTGGCGGAGGTCAGCCC.

A note on this clone: Read sequence stops 3 residues before the CDR3 end, and the germline J gene provides the missing end. This chain links TRBV6-1 with TRBJ2-3; 9 bases match TRBD2. Losses at the gene ends were 2 bases for V and 3 bases for J; bases not matched to a gene: 6. The germline V gene encodes CDR1 MNHNS and CDR2 SASEGT. This CDR3 region has 16 residues. CDR3 DNA, as far as it was read: TGTGCCAGCAGTGAACTGACTAGCGGTCTTACAGATACG. This translates into CASSELTSGLTDT. The CDR3 as a whole reads CASSELTSGLTDTQYF.

CDR3 DNA (partial): TGTGCCAGCAGCTTGGGGGGGGGTACGAACACTGAA. Translation: CASSLGGGTNTE. In full, the CDR3 reads CASSLGGGTNTEAFF. The chain recombines TRBV5-6 with TRBJ1-1; D possibly corresponds to TRBD1 (5 bases). The sequenced fragment ends 3 residues before the CDR3 boundary, so the rest is inferred from the germline J gene. CDR3 length equals 15 residues. Per germline, CDR1 SGHDT and CDR2 YYEEEE. V was trimmed by 0 bases and J by 1 base, leaving 10 bases between them.

Details on this clone: The read terminates 3 residues before the CDR3 end, so the remaining end is supplied by the germline J gene. The V call is TRBV19, the J call TRBJ1-1; D is uncertain. Germline V gives CDR1 LNHDA, CDR2 SQIVND (reference sequence). The germline V and J ends were trimmed by 6 bases and 3 bases, with 11 bases remaining between them. The CDR3 runs 13 residues. The DNA read from the CDR3 is TGTGCCAGTAGGCGCGGGTTACACACTGAA. Translated: CASRRGLHTE. In full, the CDR3 reads CASRRGLHTEAFF. Full variable domain (outside the CDR3, taken from reference TRBV19 and TRBJ1-1): DGGITQSPKYLFRKEGQNVTLSCEQNLNHDAMYWYRQDPGQGLRLIYYSQIVNDFQKGDIAEGYSVSREKKESFPLTVTSAQKNPTAFYLCASRRGLHTEAFFGQGTRLTVV.

Regarding this clone: The read finishes 3 residues shy of the CDR3 end, and the germline J gene is used to complete it. This sequence joins TRBV5-4 and TRBJ2-3; 11 bases line up with TRBD2. From germline, CDR1 is SGHNT and CDR2 YYREEE (reference sequence). The ends lost 4 bases at V and 2 bases at J; junction bases unmatched: 6. CDR3 size: 16 residues. The CDR3 DNA, read in part, is TGTGCCAGCAGCGGCCCGGGACTAGCGGTCACAGATACG. Protein sequence: CASSGPGLAVTDT. The entire CDR3 protein is CASSGPGLAVTDTQYF.

Comment on this clone: The read finishes 3 residues shy of the CDR3 end, and the germline J gene is used to complete it. The chain employs TRBV7-9 and TRBJ1-2; D is perhaps TRBD1 (6 bases). Germline-derived CDR1 and CDR2 are SEHNR and FQNEAQ (reference sequence). V was clipped by 0 bases and J by 7 bases, with 9 bases between them. This CDR3 has 13 amino acids. The CDR3 bases that were read are TGTGCCAGCAGCTTAGCGGCAGGGGTTGGC. Translating it yields CASSLAAGVG. The whole CDR3 reads CASSLAAGVGYTF.

About this clone itself: The observed sequence ends 3 residues before the CDR3 terminus, with the missing tail filled in from the germline J gene. The chain combines TRBV29-1 with TRBJ1-1; TRBD1 matches at 7 bases. CDR1 SQVTM and CDR2 ANQGSEA come from the germline V gene. The CDR3 has 13 residues. V gave up 7 bases and J gave up 3 bases; unmatched junction bases: 8. The DNA read from the CDR3 is TGCAGCGCCGGGACAGATGGCTACACTGAA. Residues: CSAGTDGYTE. The full CDR3 sequence reads CSAGTDGYTEAFF. The whole variable domain, filled in from reference TRBV29-1 and TRBJ1-1, reads SAVISQKPSRDICQRGTSLTIQCQVDSQVTMMFWYRQQPGQSLTLIATANQGSEATYESGFVIDKFPISRPNLTFSTLTVSNMSPEDSSIYLCSAGTDGYTEAFFGQGTRLTVV.

Turning to this clone: The read terminates 3 residues before the CDR3 end, so the remaining end is supplied by the germline J gene. The chain recombines TRBV7-9 with TRBJ2-7, with 7 bases matching TRBD2. Losses at the gene ends were 6 bases for V and 5 bases for J; bases not matched to a gene: 10. From germline, CDR1 is SEHNR and CDR2 FQNEAQ (reference sequence). The CDR3 loop spans 14 amino acids. CDR3 protein: CASSPLRLADEQYF. CDR3 bases read: TGTGCCAGCAGTCCCCTTAGACTAGCCGACGAG.

Notes on this clone: The read ends 3 residues shy of where the CDR3 ends; the end is completed using the germline J gene. The V gene is TRBV19, the J gene TRBJ1-4; D remains unclear. Germline V CDR1 and CDR2: LNHDA, SQIVND (reference sequence). The CDR3 covers 15 residues. The DNA read from the CDR3 is TGTGCCAGCCGCCAGACGGGGTTTGATAATTCACCA. Translating it yields CASRQTGFDNSP. The full CDR3 reads CASRQTGFDNSPLFF.

Details on this clone: At the DNA level, this CDR3 is encoded by other sequences in the same sample as well. The CDR3 loop is CASSVGQGGEKLFF. CDR3 bases read: TGTGCCAGCAGCGTGGGACAGGGCGGTGAAAAA. The chain links TRBV5-4 to TRBJ1-4; 9 nucleotides line up with TRBD1. Read data end 3 residues before the CDR3 end; the end is taken from the germline J gene. The germline gives CDR1 SGHNT, CDR2 YYREEE (reference sequence). With V trimmed by 4 bases and J by 7 bases, 5 bases remained unmatched. The CDR3 is 14 amino acids. Using reference TRBV5-4 and TRBJ1-4 for the parts outside the CDR3, the full variable domain is ETGVTQSPTHLIKTRGQQVTLRCSSQSGHNTVSWYQQALGQGPQFIFQYYREEENGRGNFPPRFSGLQFPNYSSELNVNALELDDSALYLCASSVGQGGEKLFFGSGTQLSVL.